This T cell receptor beta chain was captured by sequencing in a study of regulatory T cells in long-lasting Graves disease. Time point reported: newly diagnosed GD, antithyroid drugs for less than 3 months. Extracted RNA from PBMCs served as the source of the TCR library. Construction of the TCR beta libraries employed iRepertoire HTBI primers in conjunction with Arm-PCR of CDR3 regions. TCRdb processed the multiplex PCR reads anew with MiXCR; each CDR3 protein has one entry. The table has around 400,000 distinct CDR3 sequences, 12% seen once. In this sample, this clonotype turned up many times. The same data also went into a second study, on T cells in Graves' hyperthyroidism and ophthalmopathy.

Material: peripheral blood mononuclear cells (PBMCs), obtained at new diagnosis, from a patient treated with antithyroid drugs. The receptor comes from a woman under 30 with Graves disease.

This CDR3 is CASSPQRTGSHNEQFF. CDR3 coding DNA: TGTGCCAGCAGCCCTCAACGGACAGGGTCCCACAATGAGCAGTTCTTC. The J gene is TRBJ2-1, the V gene TRBV7-8, with 8 nucleotides matching TRBD1. Germline V gene sequence: CDR1 SGHVS, CDR2 FQNEAQ. There are 16 residues in the CDR3. Trimming removed 5 bases from V and 5 bases from J; junction bases left unmatched: 11.